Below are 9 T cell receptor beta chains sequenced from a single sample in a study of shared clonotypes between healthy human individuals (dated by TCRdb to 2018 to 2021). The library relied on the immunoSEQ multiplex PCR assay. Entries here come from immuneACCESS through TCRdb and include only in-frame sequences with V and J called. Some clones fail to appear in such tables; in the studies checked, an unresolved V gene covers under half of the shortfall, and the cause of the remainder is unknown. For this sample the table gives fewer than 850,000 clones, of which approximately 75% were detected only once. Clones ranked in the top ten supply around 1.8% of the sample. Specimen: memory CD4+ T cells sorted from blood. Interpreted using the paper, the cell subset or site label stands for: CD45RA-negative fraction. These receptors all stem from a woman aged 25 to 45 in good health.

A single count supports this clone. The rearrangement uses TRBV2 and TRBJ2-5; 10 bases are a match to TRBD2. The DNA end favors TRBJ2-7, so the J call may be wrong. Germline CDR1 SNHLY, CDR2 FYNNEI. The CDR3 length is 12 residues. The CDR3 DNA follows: TGTGCCAGCAAACTAGCGGGATACGAGCAGTACTTC. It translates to CASKLAGYEQYF.

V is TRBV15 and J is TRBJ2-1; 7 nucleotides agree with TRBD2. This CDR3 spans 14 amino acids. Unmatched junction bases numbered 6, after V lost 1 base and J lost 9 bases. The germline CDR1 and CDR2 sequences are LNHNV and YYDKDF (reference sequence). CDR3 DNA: TGTGCCACCAGCAGAGCCGGGTGGGAGGGTGAGCAGTTCTTC. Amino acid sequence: CATSRAGWEGEQFF.

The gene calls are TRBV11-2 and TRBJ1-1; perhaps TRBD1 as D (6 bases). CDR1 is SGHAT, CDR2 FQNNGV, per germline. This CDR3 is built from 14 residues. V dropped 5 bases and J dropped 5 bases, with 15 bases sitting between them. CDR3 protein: CASSPIGQGTEAFF. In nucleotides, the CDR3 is TGTGCCAGCAGCCCCATCGGGCAGGGGACTGAAGCTTTCTTT.

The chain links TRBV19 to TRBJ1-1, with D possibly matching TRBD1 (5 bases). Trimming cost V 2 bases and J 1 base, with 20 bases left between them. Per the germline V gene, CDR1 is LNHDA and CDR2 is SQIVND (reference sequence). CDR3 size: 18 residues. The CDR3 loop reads CASSITGWQGGGNTEAFF. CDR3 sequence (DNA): TGTGCCAGTAGTATAACTGGTTGGCAGGGTGGCGGGAACACTGAAGCTTTCTTT.

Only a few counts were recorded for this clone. The CDR3 here is CASTLQGSYEQYF. The DNA for the CDR3 is TGTGCCAGCACCCTACAGGGCTCCTACGAGCAGTACTTC. This sequence joins TRBV25-1 and TRBJ2-7; a weak D match, TRBD1 (6 bases). Per germline, CDR1 MGHDK and CDR2 SYGVNS. V dropped 7 bases and J dropped 0 bases, with 10 bases sitting between them. The CDR3 has 13 residues.

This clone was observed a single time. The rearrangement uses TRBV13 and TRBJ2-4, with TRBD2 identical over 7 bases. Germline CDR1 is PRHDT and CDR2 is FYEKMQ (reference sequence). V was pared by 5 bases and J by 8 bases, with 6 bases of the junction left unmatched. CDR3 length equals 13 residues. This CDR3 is CASSPPRGDIQYF. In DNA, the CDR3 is TGTGCCAGCAGCCCGCCCCGGGGGGACATTCAGTACTTC.

The CDR3 protein is CASSYFGLAGGAEQFF. The CDR3 region has the DNA TGTGCCAGCAGTTACTTTGGGCTAGCGGGAGGGGCTGAGCAGTTCTTC. The chain combines TRBV6-5 with TRBJ2-1, with 12 bases lining up with TRBD2. The junction had 7 bases not matched to a gene; V was cut back by 1 base and J by 9 bases. Per the germline V gene, CDR1 is MNHEY and CDR2 is SVGAGI. This CDR3 has 16 residues.

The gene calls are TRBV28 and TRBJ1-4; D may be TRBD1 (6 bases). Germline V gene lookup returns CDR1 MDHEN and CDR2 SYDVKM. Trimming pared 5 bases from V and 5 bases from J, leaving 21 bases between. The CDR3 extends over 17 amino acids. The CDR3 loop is CASSLRRGGSGNEKLFF. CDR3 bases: TGTGCCAGCAGTCTCCGCCGGGGGGGCTCGGGGAATGAAAAACTGTTTTTT. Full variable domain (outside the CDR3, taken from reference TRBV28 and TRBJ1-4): DVKVTQSSRYLVKRTGEKVFLECVQDMDHENMFWYRQDPGLGLRLIYFSYDVKMKEKGDIPEGYSVSREKKERFSLILESASTNQTSMYLCASSLRRGGSGNEKLFFGSGTQLSVL.

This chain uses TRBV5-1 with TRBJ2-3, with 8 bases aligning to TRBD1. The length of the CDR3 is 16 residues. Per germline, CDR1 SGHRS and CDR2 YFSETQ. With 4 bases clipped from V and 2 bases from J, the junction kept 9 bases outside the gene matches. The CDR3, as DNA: TGCGCCAGCAGCGGTACCAGGGGACAGGACACAGATACGCAGTATTTT. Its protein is CASSGTRGQDTDTQYF. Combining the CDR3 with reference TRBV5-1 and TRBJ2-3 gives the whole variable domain KAGVTQTPRYLIKTRGQQVTLSCSPISGHRSVSWYQQTPGQGLQFLFEYFSETQRNKGNFPGRFSGRQFSNSRSEMNVSTLELGDSALYLCASSGTRGQDTDTQYFGPGTRLTVL.